The next 26 T cell receptor beta chains were all read from a single sample in a study of T cell repertoires in cytomegalovirus infection. For these TCRs, the target antigens are not known. In TCRdb, the reads were re-called with MiXCR into one record per CDR3 protein. Here the sample spans fewer than 1,000,000 distinct CDR3 sequences, roughly a third being singletons. Sequencing was performed on cultured CD8+ T cells from PBMCs, taken from culture after CMV antigen stimulation. These receptor sequences come from a human donor in good health (CMV status not recorded). Some clones in this sample may be carry-over from other donors' samples.

About this clonotype: The junction departs from the called germline gene at one end, perhaps through a read error. The rearrangement links TRBV19 to TRBJ2-7, with 7 bases that match TRBD1. This CDR3 is built from 14 residues. Germline lookup yields CDR1 LNHDA and CDR2 SQIVND (reference sequence). The CDR3 DNA follows: TGTGTCAGTAGCGTACCCAACGACAGGGACGAGCAGTACTTC. As protein: CVSSVPNDRDEQYF. The full variable domain, its missing parts supplied by reference TRBV19 and TRBJ2-7, is DGGITQSPKYLFRKEGQNVTLSCEQNLNHDAMYWYRQDPGQGLRLIYYSQIVNDFQKGDIAEGYSVSREKKESFPLTVTSAQKNPTAFYLCVSSVPNDRDEQYFGPGTRLTVT.

The rearrangement uses TRBV4-1 and TRBJ2-1; 8 nucleotides match TRBD1. Germline loops: CDR1 MGHRA, CDR2 YSYEKL. This CDR3 has 15 amino acids. Germline trimming cut 1 base from V and 12 bases from J; bases unmatched to any gene: 11. This chain's CDR3 is CASSQVGAQGALQFF. The CDR3 bases are TGCGCCAGCAGCCAAGTTGGGGCCCAGGGGGCCTTGCAGTTCTTC.

The rearrangement joins TRBV3-1 to TRBJ2-3, with 10 bases lining up with TRBD1. Trimming removed 0 bases from V and 1 base from J; junction bases left unmatched: 10. The germline gives CDR1 LGHDT, CDR2 YNNKEL (reference sequence). The CDR3 is made up of 19 amino acids. The CDR3 coding sequence is TGTGCCAGCAGCCAAGAGCTCGGGACAGGGGTGTTGCGCACAGATACGCAGTATTTT. As protein: CASSQELGTGVLRTDTQYF.

In this sample, this clonotype turned up a few times. The chain joins TRBV6-5 to TRBJ2-5; the match to TRBD1 covers 7 bases. Germline V gene lookup returns CDR1 MNHEY and CDR2 SVGAGI. CDR3 length: 17 residues. V was pared by 7 bases and J by 0 bases, with 14 bases of the junction left unmatched. CDR3 coding DNA: TGTGCCAGCACTGAGGGACCCGGGACAGTGGACCAAGAGACCCAGTACTTC. Its protein is CASTEGPGTVDQETQYF.

The table lists this clonotype with a few counts. This chain links TRBV7-9 with TRBJ2-1; 9 bases agree with TRBD1. This CDR3 comprises 16 residues. Unmatched junction bases numbered 17, after V lost 5 bases and J lost 12 bases. CDR1 SEHNR and CDR2 FQNEAQ come from the germline V gene (reference sequence). The DNA for the CDR3 is TGTGCCAGCAGCCCGGAGGGGACAGGGCCTGGCTTTGGGCAGTTCTTC. Translation: CASSPEGTGPGFGQFF.

A few counts support this clonotype. The V call is TRBV7-9, the J call TRBJ1-1; weak D call: TRBD1 (5 bases). This CDR3 spans 13 amino acids. V was shortened by 5 bases and J by 7 bases, with 14 bases between the two germline ends. Germline loops: CDR1 SEHNR, CDR2 FQNEAQ (reference sequence). CDR3 amino acids: CASSPGTRDEAFF. CDR3 coding DNA: TGTGCCAGCAGCCCCGGGACCAGGGATGAAGCTTTCTTT. Using reference TRBV7-9 and TRBJ1-1 for the parts outside the CDR3, the full variable domain is DTGVSQNPRHKITKRGQNVTFRCDPISEHNRLYWYRQTLGQGPEFLTYFQNEAQLEKSRLLSDRFSAERPKGSFSTLEIQRTEQGDSAMYLCASSPGTRDEAFFGQGTRLTVV.

A few counts support this clonotype. The J gene is TRBJ1-2, the V gene TRBV10-3, with D tentatively TRBD1 (6 bases). Germline CDR1 reads ENHRY; CDR2 reads SYGVKD. Trimming left V 6 bases short and J 6 bases short, with 14 bases between. The CDR3 length is 13 residues. CDR3 DNA: TGTGCCATCAGGTTACAGGGAGCAGATGGCTACACCTTC. Translating it yields CAIRLQGADGYTF.

The J gene is TRBJ2-3, the V gene TRBV14; 8 bases are shared with TRBD1. Germline V gives CDR1 SGHDN, CDR2 FVKESK. The trim removed 1 base at V and 0 bases at J, leaving 0 bases unmatched. The CDR3 consists of 15 residues. CDR3 residues: CASSQGDRSTDTQYF. The CDR3 DNA follows: TGTGCCAGCAGCCAAGGGGACAGGAGCACAGATACGCAGTATTTT.

This clonotype occurred a few times. The chain uses TRBV28 and TRBJ2-7, with D unresolved. The length of the CDR3 is 13 residues. The V end lost 3 bases, the J end lost 5 bases, and 11 bases lay between the germline ends. Germline V gene data show CDR1 as MDHEN and CDR2 as SYDVKM. The CDR3 bases are TGTGCCAGCAGTTTTAGGAACGTCGACGAGCAGTACTTC. Translating gives CASSFRNVDEQYF.

This clonotype has at least ten counts. The rearrangement joins TRBV7-2 to TRBJ1-1; D unresolved. The CDR3 has 15 residues. Germline loops: CDR1 SGHTA, CDR2 FQGNSA. Trimming cost V 1 base and J 1 base, with 10 bases left between them. The chain's CDR3 is CASSLDGIGNTEAFF. The CDR3 DNA reads as TGTGCCAGCAGCTTAGACGGCATAGGGAACACTGAAGCTTTCTTT.

V usage is TRBV20-1 and J usage is TRBJ2-7; D remains ambiguous. Trimming took 5 bases from V and 2 from J, leaving 13 bases between them. Germline V CDR1 and CDR2: DFQATT, SNEGSKA (reference sequence). CDR3 size: 13 residues. The CDR3 nucleotides read TGCAGTGCTCGATCGAAGGGTACCTACGAGCAGTACGTC. This codes for CSARSKGTYEQYV.

Of note for this clonotype: This could be a read error, since a much larger clone is one nucleotide away. The chain recombines TRBV7-2 with TRBJ2-5; D perhaps matches TRBD2 (5 bases). Germline V gene sequence: CDR1 SGHTA, CDR2 FQGNSA. The V and J ends lost 3 bases and 3 bases respectively, with 14 bases between them. The CDR3 has 15 residues. DNA of the CDR3: TGTGCCAGCAGCTTTACCAGAACGGGGAAAGAGACCCAGTACTTC. As protein: CASSFTRTGKETQYF.

The table lists this clonotype with a few counts. This rearrangement joins TRBV5-1 to TRBJ2-7, with D possibly being TRBD2 (5 bases). Trimming removed 7 bases at V and 2 bases at J, with 10 bases between. The CDR3 is made up of 12 amino acids. From germline, CDR1 is SGHRS and CDR2 YFSETQ. Here the CDR3 reads CASGQEAYEQYF. The CDR3, as DNA: TGCGCCAGCGGCCAGGAGGCCTACGAGCAGTACTTC.

The chain uses TRBV27 and TRBJ2-2; perhaps TRBD1 as D (6 bases). The germline V and J ends were trimmed by 6 bases and 4 bases, with 12 bases remaining between them. Germline CDR1 is MNHEY and CDR2 is SMNVEV (reference sequence). This CDR3 has 14 amino acids. As DNA, the CDR3 is TGTGCCAGCAGGATAGGGGGACGCACCGGGGAGCTGTTTTTT. It yields the protein CASRIGGRTGELFF.

V and J are TRBV7-3 and TRBJ2-2, with D perhaps TRBD2 (6 bases). The germline CDR1 and CDR2 sequences are SGHTA and FQGTGA. CDR3 length: 16 residues. V was shortened by 4 bases and J by 1 base, with 13 bases between the two germline ends. DNA for the CDR3: TGTGCCAGCAGCTCACTTAGGCGGGGGAACACCGGGGAGCTGTTTTTT. Its protein is CASSSLRRGNTGELFF. The variable domain in full, completed from reference TRBV7-3 and TRBJ2-2, reads GAGVSQTPSNKVTEKGKYVELRCDPISGHTALYWYRQSLGQGPEFLIYFQGTGAADDSGLPNDRFFAVRPEGSVSTLKIQRTERGDSAVYLCASSSLRRGNTGELFFGEGSRLTVL.

A remark on this clonotype: An end of the junction does not agree with germline; a read error may underlie this. V and J are TRBV4-2 and TRBJ1-3; D is unclear. Germline CDR1 is LGHNA and CDR2 is YNFKEQ. The CDR3 extends over 15 amino acids. CDR3 region: CASSQDTGSGNTLYF. The CDR3 DNA follows: TGTGCCAGCAGCCAAGATACGGGTTCTGGAAACACCCTATATTTT.

The chain links TRBV5-6 to TRBJ2-5; 7 bases agree with TRBD1. Germline CDR1 and CDR2: SGHDT and YYEEEE. The CDR3 is 13 amino acids. Losses at the gene ends were 3 bases for V and 5 bases for J; bases not matched to a gene: 4. The CDR3 nucleotides are TGTGCCAGCAGCTCGACAGGGACGGAGACCCAGTACTTC. Its protein is CASSSTGTETQYF.

This clonotype was counted between two and nine times. J is TRBJ2-1 and V is TRBV6-4; D is ambiguous. CDR3 length: 15 amino acids. V was clipped by 10 bases and J by 0 bases, with 16 bases between them. Germline V gene sequence: CDR1 MRHNA, CDR2 SNTAGT. CDR3: CATAPGLSSYNEQFF. CDR3 DNA: TGTGCCACCGCTCCCGGCCTTAGCTCCTACAATGAGCAGTTCTTC.

The chain links TRBV5-6 to TRBJ2-7; possibly TRBD2 for D (6 bases). Germline V CDR1 and CDR2: SGHDT, YYEEEE. The CDR3 runs 15 residues. V was cut by 4 bases and J by 2 bases, with 16 bases left in between. The CDR3 DNA reads TGTGCCAGCAGCCGCGGGACCTACACTCCCTACGAGCAGTACGTC. Translation: CASSRGTYTPYEQYV.

This clonotype was seen many times. The chain has TRBV7-8 and TRBJ2-1, with 7 nucleotides matching TRBD2. The J segment lost 7 bases and the V segment lost 5 bases, leaving 8 bases of the junction unmatched. Germline V gene lookup returns CDR1 SGHVS and CDR2 FQNEAQ. The CDR3 covers 14 residues. The CDR3 sequence: CASSPIWGGNEQFF. The CDR3 nucleotides are TGTGCCAGCAGCCCTATCTGGGGGGGTAATGAGCAGTTCTTC.

This sequence joins TRBV6-6 and TRBJ2-5; either TRBD1 or TRBD2 may fit D (6 bases each). This CDR3 region has 17 residues. The germline V gene has CDR1 MNHNY and CDR2 SVGAGI (reference sequence). The V end was cut by 5 bases, the J end by 1 base, with 20 bases between. CDR3 loop: CASSQGGTLVGQETQYF. CDR3 sequence (DNA): TGTGCCAGCAGTCAAGGGGGGACACTCGTGGGCCAAGAGACCCAGTACTTC.

This clonotype was seen more than once but under ten times. The rearrangement joins TRBV12-3 or TRBV12-4 to TRBJ2-7; D is uncertain. The CDR3 has 14 amino acids. V was clipped by 3 bases and J by 0 bases, with 9 bases between them. Here the CDR3 reads CASSFMSYSYEQYF. The CDR3 coding sequence is TGTGCCAGCAGTTTCATGTCCTACTCCTACGAGCAGTACTTC.

V gene TRBV6-2 or TRBV6-3 combines with J gene TRBJ1-1; D call uncertain. V was trimmed by 3 bases and J by 7 bases, leaving 9 bases between them. The CDR3 has 12 residues. Germline CDR1 is MNHEY and CDR2 is SVGEGT. DNA of the CDR3: TGTGCCAGCAGTTATCCGACTGATGAAGCTTTCTTT. It translates to CASSYPTDEAFF.

The J gene is TRBJ1-4, the V gene TRBV7-2; 7 bases agree with TRBD1. The germline gives CDR1 SGHTA, CDR2 FQGNSA. CDR3 length equals 14 residues. With 5 bases clipped from V and 8 bases from J, the junction kept 8 bases outside the gene matches. The CDR3 spells CASSPEGGSEKLFF. CDR3 coding DNA: TGTGCCAGCAGCCCCGAAGGGGGCAGCGAAAAACTGTTTTTT.

This clonotype was observed a handful of times. The gene calls are TRBV7-9 and TRBJ1-2, with D possibly TRBD1 on 6 matching bases. V shed 5 bases and J shed 1 base, with 17 bases lying between them. Germline-derived CDR1 and CDR2 are SEHNR and FQNEAQ (reference sequence). The CDR3 runs to 16 residues. The CDR3 DNA is TGTGCCAGCAGCCTAGTCGGACAGTTCATTAACTATGGCTACACCTTC. It encodes CASSLVGQFINYGYTF.

This clonotype has at least ten counts. The genes are TRBV7-2 and TRBJ2-5, with no clear D. V lost 5 bases to trimming and J lost 1 base, with 14 bases between them. CDR1 and CDR2 (germline): SGHTA, FQGNSA. The CDR3 has 15 residues. CDR3 residues: CASSPRVQSQETQYF. In DNA, the CDR3 is TGTGCCAGCAGCCCTAGGGTACAGAGCCAAGAGACCCAGTACTTC. Full variable domain (missing parts from reference TRBV7-2 and TRBJ2-5): GAGVSQSPSNKVTEKGKDVELRCDPISGHTALYWYRQSLGQGLEFLIYFQGNSAPDKSGLPSDRFSAERTGGSVSTLTIQRTQQEDSAVYLCASSPRVQSQETQYFGPGTRLLVL.